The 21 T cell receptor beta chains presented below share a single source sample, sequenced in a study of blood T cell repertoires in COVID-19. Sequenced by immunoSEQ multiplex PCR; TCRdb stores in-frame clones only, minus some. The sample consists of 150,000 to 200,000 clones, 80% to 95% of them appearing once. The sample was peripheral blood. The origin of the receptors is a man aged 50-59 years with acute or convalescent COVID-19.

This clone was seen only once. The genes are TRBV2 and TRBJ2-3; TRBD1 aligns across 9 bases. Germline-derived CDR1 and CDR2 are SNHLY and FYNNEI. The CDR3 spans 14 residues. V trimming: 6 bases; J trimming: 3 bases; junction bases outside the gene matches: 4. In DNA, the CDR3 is TGTGCCAGCAGGCCCGGGACAGGGACAGATACGCAGTATTTT. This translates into CASRPGTGTDTQYF. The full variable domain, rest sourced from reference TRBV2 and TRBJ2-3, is EPEVTQTPSHQVTQMGQEVILRCVPISNHLYFYWYRQILGQKVEFLVSFYNNEISEKSEIFDDQFSVERPDGSNFTLKIRSTKLEDSAMYFCASRPGTGTDTQYFGPGTRLTVL.

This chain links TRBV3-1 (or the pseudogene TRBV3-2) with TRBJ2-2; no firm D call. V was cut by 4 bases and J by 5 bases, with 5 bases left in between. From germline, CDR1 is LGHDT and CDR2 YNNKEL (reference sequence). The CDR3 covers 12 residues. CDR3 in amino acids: CASSLQTGELFF. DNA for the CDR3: TGTGCCAGCAGCCTCCAAACCGGGGAGCTGTTTTTT.

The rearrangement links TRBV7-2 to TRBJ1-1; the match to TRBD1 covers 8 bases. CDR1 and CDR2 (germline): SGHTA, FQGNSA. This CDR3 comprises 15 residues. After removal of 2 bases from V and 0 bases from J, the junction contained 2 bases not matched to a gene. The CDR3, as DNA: TGTGCCAGCAGCTTACAGGGGGCCCTGAACACTGAAGCTTTCTTT. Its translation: CASSLQGALNTEAFF.

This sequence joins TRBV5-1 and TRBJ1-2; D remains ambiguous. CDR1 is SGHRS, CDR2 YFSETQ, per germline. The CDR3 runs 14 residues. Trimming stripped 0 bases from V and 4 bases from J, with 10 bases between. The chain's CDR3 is CASSLERSSYGYTF. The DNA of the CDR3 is TGCGCCAGCAGCTTGGAGCGCAGCTCCTATGGCTACACCTTC.

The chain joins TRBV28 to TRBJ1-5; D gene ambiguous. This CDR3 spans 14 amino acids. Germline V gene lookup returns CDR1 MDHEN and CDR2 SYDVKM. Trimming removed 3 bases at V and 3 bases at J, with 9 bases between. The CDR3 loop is CASSLEQYNQPQHF. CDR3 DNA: TGTGCCAGCAGTTTGGAACAGTACAATCAGCCCCAGCATTTT.

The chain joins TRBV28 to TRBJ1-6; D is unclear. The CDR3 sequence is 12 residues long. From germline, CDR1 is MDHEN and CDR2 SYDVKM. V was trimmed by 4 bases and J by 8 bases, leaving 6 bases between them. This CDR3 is CASSSTDSPLHF. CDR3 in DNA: TGTGCCAGCAGTTCTACCGATTCACCCCTCCACTTT.

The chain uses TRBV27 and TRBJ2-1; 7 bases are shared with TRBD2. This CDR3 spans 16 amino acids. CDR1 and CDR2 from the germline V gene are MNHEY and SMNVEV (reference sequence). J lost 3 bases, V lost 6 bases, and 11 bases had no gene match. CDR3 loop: CASRSLLGTNYNEQFF. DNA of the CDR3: TGTGCCAGCAGATCGCTCCTCGGGACTAACTACAATGAGCAGTTCTTC.

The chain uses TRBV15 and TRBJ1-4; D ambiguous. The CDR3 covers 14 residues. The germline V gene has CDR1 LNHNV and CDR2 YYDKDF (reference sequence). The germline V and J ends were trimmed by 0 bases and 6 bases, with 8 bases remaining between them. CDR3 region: CATSRDRQDEKLFF. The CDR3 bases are TGTGCCACCAGCAGAGATCGGCAGGATGAAAAACTGTTTTTT.

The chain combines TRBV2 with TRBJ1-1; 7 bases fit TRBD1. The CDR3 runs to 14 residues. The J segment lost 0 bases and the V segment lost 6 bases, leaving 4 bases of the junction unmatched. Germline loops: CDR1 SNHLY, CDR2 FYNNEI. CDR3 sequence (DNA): TGTGCCAGCAGATCGGACAGGTTGAACACTGAAGCTTTCTTT. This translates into CASRSDRLNTEAFF.

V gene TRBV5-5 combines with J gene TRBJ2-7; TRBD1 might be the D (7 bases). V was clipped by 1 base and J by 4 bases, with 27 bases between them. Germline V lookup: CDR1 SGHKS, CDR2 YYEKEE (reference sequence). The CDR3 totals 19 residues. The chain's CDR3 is CASSLFALNRRDSLYEQYF. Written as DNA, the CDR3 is TGTGCCAGCAGCTTGTTTGCCCTGAATCGGAGGGACAGTCTGTACGAGCAGTACTTC.

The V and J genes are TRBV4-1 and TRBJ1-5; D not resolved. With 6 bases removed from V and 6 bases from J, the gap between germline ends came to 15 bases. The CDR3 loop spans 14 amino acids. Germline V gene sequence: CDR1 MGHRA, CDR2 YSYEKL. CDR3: CASSPMTEGQPQHF. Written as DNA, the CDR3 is TGCGCCAGCAGTCCTATGACCGAGGGTCAGCCCCAGCATTTT.

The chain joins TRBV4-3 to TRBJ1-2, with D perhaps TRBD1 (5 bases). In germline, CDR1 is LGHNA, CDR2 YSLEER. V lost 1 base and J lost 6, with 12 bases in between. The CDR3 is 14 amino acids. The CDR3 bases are TGCGCCAGCAGCCAAGCCATAGGGGTTCATGGCTACACCTTC. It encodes CASSQAIGVHGYTF.

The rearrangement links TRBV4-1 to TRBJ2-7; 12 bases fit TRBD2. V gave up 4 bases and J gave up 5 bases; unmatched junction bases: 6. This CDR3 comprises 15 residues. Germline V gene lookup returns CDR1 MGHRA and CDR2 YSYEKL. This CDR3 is CASSPTTSGSHEQYF. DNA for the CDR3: TGCGCCAGCAGCCCAACGACTAGCGGGAGCCACGAGCAGTACTTC.

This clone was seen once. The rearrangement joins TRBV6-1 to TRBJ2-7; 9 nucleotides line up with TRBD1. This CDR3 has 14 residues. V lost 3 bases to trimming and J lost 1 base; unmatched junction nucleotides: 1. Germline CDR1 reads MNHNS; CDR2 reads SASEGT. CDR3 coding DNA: TGTGCCAGCAGTGACGGGACAGGGTCCTACGAGCAGTACTTC. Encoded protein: CASSDGTGSYEQYF.

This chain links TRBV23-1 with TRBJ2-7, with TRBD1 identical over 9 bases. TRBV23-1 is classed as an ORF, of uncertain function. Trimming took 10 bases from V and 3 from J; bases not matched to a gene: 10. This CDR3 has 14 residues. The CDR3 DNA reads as TGCGCCACGTACAACCGGGACAGGGACTACGAGCAGTACTTC. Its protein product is CATYNRDRDYEQYF.

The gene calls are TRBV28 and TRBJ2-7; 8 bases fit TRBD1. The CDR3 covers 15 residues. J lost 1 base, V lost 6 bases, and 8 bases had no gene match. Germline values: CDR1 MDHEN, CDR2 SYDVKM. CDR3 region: CASSRDRGWSYEQYV. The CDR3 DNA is TGTGCCAGCAGCCGCGACAGGGGCTGGTCCTACGAGCAGTACGTC.

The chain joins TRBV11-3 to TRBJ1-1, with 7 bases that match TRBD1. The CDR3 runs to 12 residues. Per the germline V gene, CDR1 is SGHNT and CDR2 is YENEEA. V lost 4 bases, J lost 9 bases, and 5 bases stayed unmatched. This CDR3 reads CASSSGQNQAFF. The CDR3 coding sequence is TGTGCCAGCAGCTCGGGACAGAACCAAGCTTTCTTT.

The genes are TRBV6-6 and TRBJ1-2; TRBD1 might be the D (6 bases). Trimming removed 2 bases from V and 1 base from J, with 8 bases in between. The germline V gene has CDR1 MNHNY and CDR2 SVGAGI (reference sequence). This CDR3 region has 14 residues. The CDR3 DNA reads TGTGCCAGCAGTTACGGACAGAGTAACTATGGCTACACCTTC. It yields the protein CASSYGQSNYGYTF.

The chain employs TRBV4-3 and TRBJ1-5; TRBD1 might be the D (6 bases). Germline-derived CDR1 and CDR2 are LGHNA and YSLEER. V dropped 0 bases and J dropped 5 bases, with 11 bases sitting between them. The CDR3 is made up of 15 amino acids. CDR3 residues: CASSQDVGTHQPQHF. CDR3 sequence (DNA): TGCGCCAGCAGCCAAGATGTGGGGACACATCAGCCCCAGCATTTT.

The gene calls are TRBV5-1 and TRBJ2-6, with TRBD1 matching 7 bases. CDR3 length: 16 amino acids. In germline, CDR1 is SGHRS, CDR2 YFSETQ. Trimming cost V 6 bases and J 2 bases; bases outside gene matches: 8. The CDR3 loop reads CASTQATGAGANVLTF. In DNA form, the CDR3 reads TGCGCCAGCACCCAAGCAACAGGGGCTGGGGCCAACGTCCTGACTTTC.

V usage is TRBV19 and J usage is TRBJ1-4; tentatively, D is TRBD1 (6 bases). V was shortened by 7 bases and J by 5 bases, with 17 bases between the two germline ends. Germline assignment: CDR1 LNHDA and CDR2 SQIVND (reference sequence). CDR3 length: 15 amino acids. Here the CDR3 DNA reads TGTGCCAGTATCCCAACAGGGATGGGGAATGAAAAACTGTTTTTT. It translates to CASIPTGMGNEKLFF. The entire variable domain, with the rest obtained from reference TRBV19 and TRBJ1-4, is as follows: DGGITQSPKYLFRKEGQNVTLSCEQNLNHDAMYWYRQDPGQGLRLIYYSQIVNDFQKGDIAEGYSVSREKKESFPLTVTSAQKNPTAFYLCASIPTGMGNEKLFFGSGTQLSVL.